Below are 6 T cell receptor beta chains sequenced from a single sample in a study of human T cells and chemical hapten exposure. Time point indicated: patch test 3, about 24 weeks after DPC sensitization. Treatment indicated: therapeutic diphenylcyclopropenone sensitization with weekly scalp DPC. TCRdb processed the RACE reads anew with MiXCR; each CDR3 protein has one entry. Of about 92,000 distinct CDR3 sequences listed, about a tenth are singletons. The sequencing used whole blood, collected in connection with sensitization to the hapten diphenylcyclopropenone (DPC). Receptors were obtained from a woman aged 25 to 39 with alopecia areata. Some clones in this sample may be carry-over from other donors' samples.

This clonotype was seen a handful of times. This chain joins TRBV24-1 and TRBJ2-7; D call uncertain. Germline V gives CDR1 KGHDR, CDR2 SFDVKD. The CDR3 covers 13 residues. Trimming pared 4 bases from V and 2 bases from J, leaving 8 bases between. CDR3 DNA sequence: TGTGCCACCAGTGACCCTGACACCTACGAGCAGTACTTC. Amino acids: CATSDPDTYEQYF.

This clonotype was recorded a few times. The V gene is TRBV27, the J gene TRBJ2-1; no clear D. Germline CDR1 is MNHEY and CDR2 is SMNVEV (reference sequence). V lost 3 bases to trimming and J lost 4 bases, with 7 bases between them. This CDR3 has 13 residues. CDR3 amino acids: CASSFGSYNEQFF. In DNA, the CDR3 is TGTGCCAGCAGTTTTGGCAGTTACAATGAGCAGTTCTTC.

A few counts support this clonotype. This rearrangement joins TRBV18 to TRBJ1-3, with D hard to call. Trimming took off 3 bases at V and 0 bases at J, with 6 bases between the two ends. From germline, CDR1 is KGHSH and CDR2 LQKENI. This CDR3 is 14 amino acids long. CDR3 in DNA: TGTGCCAGCTCACCGGGGAGCTCTGGAAACACCATATATTTT. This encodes CASSPGSSGNTIYF.

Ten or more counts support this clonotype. The chain's CDR3 is CASSLGRSGAFF. The CDR3 DNA follows: TGTGCCAGCAGCTTAGGCCGGAGTGGAGCTTTCTTT. This chain connects TRBV13 to TRBJ1-1; D is unclear. Trimming removed 0 bases at V and 10 bases at J, with 9 bases between. The CDR3 contains 12 residues. The germline V gene has CDR1 PRHDT and CDR2 FYEKMQ (reference sequence).

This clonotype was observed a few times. The CDR3 is CASSLALNEQFF. The CDR3 DNA reads TGCGCCAGCAGCTTGGCCCTCAATGAGCAGTTCTTC. The genes are TRBV5-1 and TRBJ2-1; D call uncertain. Looked up from germline, CDR1 is SGHRS and CDR2 is YFSETQ. The germline V and J ends were trimmed by 0 bases and 6 bases, with 4 bases remaining between them. The CDR3 loop spans 12 amino acids. The full variable domain, rest sourced from reference TRBV5-1 and TRBJ2-1, is KAGVTQTPRYLIKTRGQQVTLSCSPISGHRSVSWYQQTPGQGLQFLFEYFSETQRNKGNFPGRFSGRQFSNSRSEMNVSTLELGDSALYLCASSLALNEQFFGPGTRLTVL.

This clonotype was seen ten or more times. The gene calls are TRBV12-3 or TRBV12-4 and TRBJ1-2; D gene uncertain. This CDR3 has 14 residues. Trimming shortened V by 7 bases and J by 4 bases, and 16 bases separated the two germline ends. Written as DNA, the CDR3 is TGTGCCAGCACCTCCCGTGGACGTGCCTATGGCTACACCTTC. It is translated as CASTSRGRAYGYTF.